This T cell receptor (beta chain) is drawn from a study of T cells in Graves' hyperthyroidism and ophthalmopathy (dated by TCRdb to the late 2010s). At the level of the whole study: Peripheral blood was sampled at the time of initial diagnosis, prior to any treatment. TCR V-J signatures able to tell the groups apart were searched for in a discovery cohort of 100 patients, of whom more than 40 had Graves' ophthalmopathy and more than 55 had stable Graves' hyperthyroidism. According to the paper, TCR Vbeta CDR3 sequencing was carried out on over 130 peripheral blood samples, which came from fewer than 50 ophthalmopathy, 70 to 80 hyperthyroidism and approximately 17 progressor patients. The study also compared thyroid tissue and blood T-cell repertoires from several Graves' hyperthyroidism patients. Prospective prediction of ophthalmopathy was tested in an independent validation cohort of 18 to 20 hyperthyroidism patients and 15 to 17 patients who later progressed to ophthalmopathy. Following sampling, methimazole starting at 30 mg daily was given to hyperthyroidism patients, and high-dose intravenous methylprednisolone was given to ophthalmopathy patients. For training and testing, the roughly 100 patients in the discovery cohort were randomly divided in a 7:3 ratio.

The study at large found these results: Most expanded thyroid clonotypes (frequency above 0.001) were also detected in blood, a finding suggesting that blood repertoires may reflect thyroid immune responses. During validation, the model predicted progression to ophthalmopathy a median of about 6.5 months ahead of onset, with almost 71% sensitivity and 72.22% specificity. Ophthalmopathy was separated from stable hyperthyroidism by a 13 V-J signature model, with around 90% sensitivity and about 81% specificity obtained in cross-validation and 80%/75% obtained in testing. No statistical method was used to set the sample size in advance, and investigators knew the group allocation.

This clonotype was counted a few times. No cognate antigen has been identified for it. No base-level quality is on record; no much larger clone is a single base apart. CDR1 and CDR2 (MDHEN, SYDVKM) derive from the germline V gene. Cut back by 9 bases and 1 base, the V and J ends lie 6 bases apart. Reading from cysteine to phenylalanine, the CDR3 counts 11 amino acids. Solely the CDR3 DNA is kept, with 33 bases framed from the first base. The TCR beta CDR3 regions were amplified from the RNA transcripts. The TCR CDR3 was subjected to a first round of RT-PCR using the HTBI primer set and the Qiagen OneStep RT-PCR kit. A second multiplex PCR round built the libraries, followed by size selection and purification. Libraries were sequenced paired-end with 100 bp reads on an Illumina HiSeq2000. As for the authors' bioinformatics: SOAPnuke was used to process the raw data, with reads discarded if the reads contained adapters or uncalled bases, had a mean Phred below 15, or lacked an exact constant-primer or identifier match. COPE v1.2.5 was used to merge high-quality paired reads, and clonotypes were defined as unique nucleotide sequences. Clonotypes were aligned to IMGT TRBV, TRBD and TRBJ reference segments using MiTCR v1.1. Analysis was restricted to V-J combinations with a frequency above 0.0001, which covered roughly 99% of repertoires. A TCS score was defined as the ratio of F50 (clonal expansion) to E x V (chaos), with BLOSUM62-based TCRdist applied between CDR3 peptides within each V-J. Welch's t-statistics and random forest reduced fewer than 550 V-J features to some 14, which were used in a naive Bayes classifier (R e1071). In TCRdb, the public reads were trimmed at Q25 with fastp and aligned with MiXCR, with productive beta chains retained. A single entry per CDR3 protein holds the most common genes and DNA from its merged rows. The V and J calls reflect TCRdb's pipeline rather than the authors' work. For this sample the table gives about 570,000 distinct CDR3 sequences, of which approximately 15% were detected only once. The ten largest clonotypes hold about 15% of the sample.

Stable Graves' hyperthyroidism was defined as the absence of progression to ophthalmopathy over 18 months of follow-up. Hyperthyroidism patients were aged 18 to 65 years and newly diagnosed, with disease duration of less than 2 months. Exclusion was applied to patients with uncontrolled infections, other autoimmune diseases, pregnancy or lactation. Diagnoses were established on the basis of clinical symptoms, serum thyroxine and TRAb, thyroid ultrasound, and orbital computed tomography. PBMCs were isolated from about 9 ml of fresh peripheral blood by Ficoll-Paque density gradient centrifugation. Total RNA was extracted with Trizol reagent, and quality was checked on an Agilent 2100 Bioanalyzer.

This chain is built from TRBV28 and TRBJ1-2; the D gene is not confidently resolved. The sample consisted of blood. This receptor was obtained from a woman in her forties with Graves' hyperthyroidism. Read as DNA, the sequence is TGTGCCAGTGAGGTTAACTATGGCTACACCTTC. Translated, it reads CASEVNYGYTF.